Listed below are T cell receptor beta chains from one sample, sequenced in a study of shared clonotypes between healthy human individuals. TCRdb keeps only in-frame clones here, not all; method: immunoSEQ multiplex PCR. The sample consists of some 700,000 clones, 80% to 95% of them appearing once. Sequencing used memory CD8+ T cells from PBMCs. The source is a man aged 18-30 years in good health. Some clones in this sample may be carry-over from other donors' samples. The CDR3 runs from the conserved cysteine through the conserved F or W. The D gene is left open where the match is weak.

TRBJ2-5 NA TRBV9 CASSENLRETQYF
TRBJ2-7 NA TRBV2 CASMDGQGLYEQYF
TRBJ2-7 NA TRBV27 CASSLVQGGYEQYF
TRBJ2-7 TRBD2 TRBV27 CASSPGGLARYEQYF
TRBJ2-1 NA TRBV27 CASSLASYNEQFF
TRBJ2-7 TRBD2 TRBV27 CATATRTSGTYEQYF
TRBJ2-2 NA TRBV9 CASSHRPVHPNTGELFF
TRBJ1-1 NA TRBV30 CAWSAGGILEAFF
TRBJ2-5 NA TRBV27 CASTDQETQYF
TRBJ1-1 TRBD1 TRBV10-3 CAISDDRGKAFF
TRBJ1-1 NA TRBV11-3 CASSLVPNTEAFF
TRBJ2-7 TRBD2 TRBV6-5 CASSPSGRGSYEQYF
TRBJ1-1 NA TRBV15 CATSARGMNTEAFF
TRBJ1-2 NA TRBV7-2 CASSHTLGEGAGNYGYTF
TRBJ2-2 NA TRBV9 CASSPQFPTTGELFF
TRBJ1-2 NA TRBV4-1 CASSQPISRGGYTF
TRBJ1-1 NA TRBV2 CASSGEGRDPPFF
TRBJ2-1 TRBD2 TRBV7-9 CASSLDKTSGISYNEQFF
TRBJ1-3 NA TRBV5-6 CASSFGSSGNTIYF
TRBJ1-2 TRBD1 TRBV28 CASSLSQGTLGYTF
TRBJ1-5 NA TRBV27 CASSLYPTGSNQPQHF
TRBJ1-5 NA TRBV15 CATSRATGSGNQPQHF
TRBJ1-4 TRBD1 TRBV7-3 CASSLNPRGTNEKLFF
TRBJ1-1 NA TRBV27 CASSSRVAGLGVNTEAFF
TRBJ2-3 TRBD2 TRBV7-9 CASSLSGRDHRYF
TRBJ2-7 NA TRBV5-5 CASSLDRTYEQYF
TRBJ2-1 TRBD2 TRBV13 CASSPAGTSPNEQFF
TRBJ2-3 NA TRBV7-9 CASSHRIAERTDTQYF
TRBJ2-7 NA TRBV5-6 CASSLDSGRNEQYF
TRBJ1-1 NA TRBV29-1 CSVDSGRLNTEAFF
TRBJ1-1 NA TRBV7-9 CASSLVKNTEAFF
TRBJ2-3 NA TRBV7-3 CASRSEGSFTDTQYF
TRBJ1-1 NA TRBV5-1 CASNLGWGSDTEAFF
TRBJ2-4 NA TRBV5-5 CASSLDGAGIQYF
TRBJ2-3 TRBD1 TRBV7-2 CASSLDRGRIDTQYF
TRBJ2-2 TRBD2 TRBV7-3 CASSTTSGSNTGELFF
TRBJ2-3 TRBD2 TRBV13 CASSLMAGEGTQYF
TRBJ2-1 NA TRBV19 CASSIQSHSYNEQFF
TRBJ2-7 NA TRBV4-3 CASSQESQEYGSYEQYF
TRBJ2-7 NA TRBV28 CASSFVAAPNEQYF
TRBJ1-1 NA TRBV27 CASIPGAANTEAFF
TRBJ1-1 NA TRBV6-5 CASIMNTEAFF
TRBJ1-1 NA TRBV7-9 CASSTTEDTEAFF
TRBJ2-5 TRBD2 TRBV5-1 CASSLGLAGVREETQYF
TRBJ2-5 TRBD1 TRBV19 CASRQGINEETQYF